These 6 T cell receptor beta chains were sequenced from one sample in a study of T cell repertoires in cytomegalovirus infection. TCRdb reprocessed the reads with MiXCR, giving one entry per CDR3 protein. The table records fewer than 85,000 distinct CDR3 sequences, 40% to 50% of them present only once. For these TCRs, the target antigens are not known. Material: CD8+ T cells from cultured PBMCs, obtained from culture after CMV antigen stimulation. Receptor source: a human donor in good health (CMV status not recorded). Some clones in this sample may be carry-over from other donors' samples.

The chain uses TRBV12-3 or TRBV12-4 and TRBJ2-7; tentative D call: TRBD2 (6 bases). The CDR3 is made up of 17 amino acids. V gave up 3 bases and J gave up 2 bases, with 20 bases separating them. The CDR3: CASSFGSGNAGPYEQYF. CDR3 sequence (DNA): TGTGCCAGCAGTTTTGGGTCCGGTAATGCGGGGCCCTACGAGCAGTACTTC.

CDR3 coding DNA: TGTGCCAGCAGTGAAGGGAGGGGGACCCCCTACAATGAGCAGTTCTTC. It is translated as CASSEGRGTPYNEQFF. This chain uses TRBV6-1 with TRBJ2-1; perhaps D is TRBD1 or TRBD2 (6 bases each). In germline, CDR1 is MNHNS, CDR2 SASEGT. The V gene lost 1 base and the J gene lost 2 bases, with 12 bases spanning the gap. The CDR3 is 16 amino acids.

This clonotype turned up a few times. The chain has TRBV5-1 and TRBJ1-1, with D possibly matching TRBD1 (6 bases). Germline V lookup: CDR1 SGHRS, CDR2 YFSETQ. The CDR3 is made up of 15 amino acids. The germline V and J ends were trimmed by 0 bases and 7 bases, with 16 bases remaining between them. CDR3 in amino acids: CASSLVQGLDNEAFF. CDR3 coding DNA: TGCGCCAGCAGCTTGGTGCAGGGGCTAGATAATGAAGCTTTCTTT. The variable domain in full, with the rest retrieved from reference TRBV5-1 and TRBJ1-1, is KAGVTQTPRYLIKTRGQQVTLSCSPISGHRSVSWYQQTPGQGLQFLFEYFSETQRNKGNFPGRFSGRQFSNSRSEMNVSTLELGDSALYLCASSLVQGLDNEAFFGQGTRLTVV.

This clonotype was counted a few times. The gene calls are TRBV12-3 or TRBV12-4 and TRBJ1-2; D not certain. The CDR3 consists of 12 residues. V lost 3 bases and J 8 bases, leaving 10 bases between the germline ends. This CDR3 reads CASSLEESGYTF. The CDR3 coding sequence is TGTGCCAGCAGTTTGGAGGAGTCGGGCTACACCTTC.

This sequence joins TRBV23-1 and TRBJ2-1, with D unclear. TRBV23-1 is sorted into the ORF group, with uncertain function. The V gene lost 3 bases and the J gene lost 10 bases, with 4 bases spanning the gap. The CDR3 has 10 residues. The CDR3 DNA is TGCGCCAGCAGTCACTTCGAGCAGTTCTTC. The encoded protein is CASSHFEQFF.

This sequence joins TRBV11-2 and TRBJ2-1, with 10 bases identical to TRBD2. The CDR3 is 16 residues long. CDR1 is SGHAT and CDR2 is FQNNGV in the germline V gene. The V segment lost 5 bases and the J segment 13 bases; nucleotides outside the gene matches: 17. The CDR3 protein is CASSLGGSGGAVFQFF. CDR3 DNA: TGTGCCAGCAGCCTAGGGGGGAGCGGGGGGGCCGTCTTCCAGTTCTTC.